This passage covers 13 T cell receptor beta chains from one sample sequenced in a study of T-cell reconstitution after alpha-beta-depleted transplantation in children. Unique molecular identifiers were built into the TCRbeta library. TCRdb re-analysed the PCR reads in MiXCR, keeping a single row per CDR3 protein. The sample has around 120,000 distinct CDR3 sequences, 23% seen once; the top ten hold 8% to 11%. This sample comprised PBMCs, mostly from graft donor cells, obtained 180 days after TCRalphabeta/CD19-depleted stem cell transplant. These receptors originate from a male patient aged 2 to 9 who had a stem cell transplant for chronic granulomatous disease, so the T cells may come from the graft donor.

This clonotype was recorded a few times. This sequence joins TRBV12-3 or TRBV12-4 and TRBJ2-3; weak D call: TRBD2 (6 bases). V gave up 2 bases and J gave up 1 base, with 10 bases separating them. This CDR3 is 15 amino acids long. CDR3 region: CASSLYGGRTDTQYF. The CDR3, as DNA: TGTGCCAGCAGTTTATATGGAGGGCGCACAGATACGCAGTATTTT.

This clonotype has just a few counts. The chain recombines TRBV12-3 or TRBV12-4 with TRBJ2-6; possible D gene TRBD1, 5 bases. This CDR3 is built from 16 residues. V lost 6 bases and J 0 bases, leaving 12 bases between the germline ends. DNA of the CDR3: TGTGCCAGCAGCGACAGTTTAAGCTCTGGGGCCAACGTCCTGACTTTC. Translated: CASSDSLSSGANVLTF.

The CDR3 spells CASSAGGGTEAFF. In DNA, the CDR3 is TGTGCCAGCAGTGCAGGGGGAGGGACTGAAGCTTTCTTT. The rearrangement links TRBV27 to TRBJ1-1; 7 bases agree with TRBD1. Germline CDR1 is MNHEY and CDR2 is SMNVEV (reference sequence). The CDR3 consists of 13 residues. V gave up 5 bases and J gave up 5 bases; unmatched junction bases: 5.

This clonotype was detected ten times or more. V usage is TRBV29-1 and J usage is TRBJ2-1, with unresolved D. Trimming left V 3 bases short and J 10 bases short, with 4 bases between. There are 9 residues in the CDR3. CDR1 SQVTM and CDR2 ANQGSEA come from the germline V gene. Here the CDR3 reads CSVDREQFF. The CDR3, as DNA: TGCAGCGTTGACCGGGAGCAGTTCTTC.

This clonotype was counted ten times or more. This chain joins TRBV12-3 or TRBV12-4 and TRBJ2-5, with a possible D match to TRBD1 (6 bases). The CDR3 is made up of 15 amino acids. V lost 6 bases and J 4 bases, leaving 18 bases between the germline ends. The CDR3 here is CASRLRTEESETQYF. In nucleotides, the CDR3 is TGTGCCAGCAGACTAAGGACAGAAGAGTCAGAGACCCAGTACTTC.

V is TRBV29-1 and J is TRBJ2-7; 10 bases agree with TRBD2. This CDR3 contains 13 residues. V lost 4 bases and J lost 5; bases outside the gene matches: 5. Germline-derived CDR1 and CDR2 are SQVTM and ANQGSEA. CDR3 sequence reads: CSVAASGSHEQYF. For the CDR3, the DNA is TGCAGCGTTGCGGCTAGCGGGAGCCACGAGCAGTACTTC.

The table lists this clonotype with a few counts. This chain uses TRBV4-3 with TRBJ2-5; 7 nucleotides line up with TRBD1. V shed 1 base and J 5 bases; nucleotides not matched to a gene: 10. Germline V gene data show CDR1 as LGHNA and CDR2 as YSLEER. This CDR3 has 16 residues. The chain's CDR3 is CASSQVGDSLRETQYF. The DNA for the CDR3 is TGCGCCAGCAGCCAAGTGGGGGACAGCCTCAGGGAGACCCAGTACTTC.

This clonotype was detected many times. The chain has TRBV27 and TRBJ2-5, with D hard to call. This CDR3 is 15 amino acids long. Germline assignment: CDR1 MNHEY and CDR2 SMNVEV (reference sequence). The germline V and J ends were trimmed by 5 bases and 4 bases, with 17 bases remaining between them. The CDR3 sequence: CASSPSTLLVETQYF. The CDR3 DNA sequence: TGTGCCAGCAGTCCGTCGACACTCCTGGTAGAGACCCAGTACTTC.

This clonotype occurred a few times. This sequence joins TRBV5-1 and TRBJ2-5, with 8 nucleotides matching TRBD1. Unmatched junction bases numbered 7, after V lost 4 bases and J lost 5 bases. Germline lookup yields CDR1 SGHRS and CDR2 YFSETQ. The CDR3 has 14 amino acids. DNA of the CDR3: TGCGCCAGCAGCCGTGGACAGGGTTCGGAGACCCAGTACTTC. Amino acid sequence: CASSRGQGSETQYF.

The chain carries TRBV12-3 or TRBV12-4 and TRBJ2-5; 12 nucleotides agree with TRBD2. The CDR3 totals 15 residues. V was clipped by 5 bases and J by 2 bases; unmatched bases: 3. The CDR3 DNA is TGTGCCAGCAGTAGAGGACTAGCGGGACAAGAGACCCAGTACTTC. Its protein is CASSRGLAGQETQYF.

The V and J genes are TRBV12-3 or TRBV12-4 and TRBJ2-7; no clear D gene. This CDR3 has 12 amino acids. Trimming removed 7 bases at V and 4 bases at J, with 11 bases between. CDR3 residues: CASKQMGYEQYF. CDR3 DNA sequence: TGTGCCAGCAAGCAGATGGGTTACGAGCAGTACTTC.

The V and J genes are TRBV4-2 and TRBJ2-7, with 9 bases lining up with TRBD2. The ends lost 0 bases at V and 6 bases at J; junction bases unmatched: 6. Germline CDR1 LGHNA, CDR2 YNFKEQ. CDR3 length: 15 amino acids. CDR3 residues: CASSQDPAGGSEQYF. The CDR3 coding sequence is TGTGCCAGCAGCCAAGATCCAGCGGGGGGTAGCGAGCAGTACTTC.

The table lists this clonotype with many counts. The V call is TRBV29-1, the J call TRBJ2-2; 12 bases align to TRBD1. CDR3 size: 13 residues. From germline, CDR1 is SQVTM and CDR2 ANQGSEA. The junction had 0 bases not matched to a gene; V was cut back by 6 bases and J by 4 bases. The CDR3 nucleotides are TGCAGCGTGGGACAGGGGGCCACCGGGGAGCTGTTTTTT. Encoded protein: CSVGQGATGELFF.